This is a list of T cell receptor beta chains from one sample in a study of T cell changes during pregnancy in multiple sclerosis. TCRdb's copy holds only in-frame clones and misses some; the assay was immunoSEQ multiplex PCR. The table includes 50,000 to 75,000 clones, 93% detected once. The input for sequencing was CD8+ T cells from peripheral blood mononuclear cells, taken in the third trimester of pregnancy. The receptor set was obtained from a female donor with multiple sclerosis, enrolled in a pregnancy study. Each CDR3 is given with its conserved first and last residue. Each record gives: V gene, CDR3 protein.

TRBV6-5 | CASSYGLAGGTHEQFF
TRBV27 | CASSLSGYEQYF
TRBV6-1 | CASSEVLVGGLSGANVLTF
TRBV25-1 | CASRRAGETYEQYF
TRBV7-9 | CASSLVGPGADEAFF
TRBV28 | CASSPGGYYNEQFF
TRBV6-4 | CASSPRTSGSSGANVLTF
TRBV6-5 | CASSPATGDYGYTF
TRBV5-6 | CASSYGGSSYEQYF
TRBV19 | CASSIGGQGHLEQYF
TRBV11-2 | CASSLPRRELFF
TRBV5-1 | CASSGTGTSGASSYNEQFF
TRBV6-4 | CASSDRRMGRNYGYTF
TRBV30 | CGLAAVGYEQYF
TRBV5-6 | CASSLFGRGASGANVLTF
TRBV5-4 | CASSPTGAPDTQYF
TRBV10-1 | CASSGGTYEQYF
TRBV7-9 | CASDSTLAGEGTDTQYF
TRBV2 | CASSVSSYEQYF
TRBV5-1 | CASSLAGPSYPGDYGYTF
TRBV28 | CASSHGLATDLEQFF
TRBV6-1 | CASNPGGYEQYF
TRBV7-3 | CASTDTGELFF
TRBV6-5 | CASSRNSGNQPQHF
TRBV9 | CASSGVVGAYNEQFF
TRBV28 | CASSFWDRVGEQYF
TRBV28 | CASMGTSGSQQYF
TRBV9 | CASSVGRIQETQYF
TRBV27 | CASRATGELFF
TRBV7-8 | CASSLEGGQVRTEAFF
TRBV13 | CASSGWGTGALEQYF
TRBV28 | CASSLRTGGNQPQHF
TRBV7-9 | CASSLAGGPVQETQYF
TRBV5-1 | CASSQDRGHVETQYF
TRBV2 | CASSYSGTATDTQYF
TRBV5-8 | CASSPGAGALRFF
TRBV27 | CASSLSGDYEQYF
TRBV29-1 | CSAATGADYTF
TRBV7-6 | CASSLAPGANYGYTF
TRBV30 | CAWTAPGRADTQYF
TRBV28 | CASTRGQGHGYTF
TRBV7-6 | CASSETGSSQYEQYF
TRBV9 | CASSASGLQETQYF
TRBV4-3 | CASSQGDSPNEQFF
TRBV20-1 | CSAPGTRLFF
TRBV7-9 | CASSLPGGGVDTQYF
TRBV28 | CASRASGAGNEQFF
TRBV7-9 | CASSTGGRGNEQFF
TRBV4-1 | CASSQDGTGGSNEQFF
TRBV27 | CASSPWDNQETQYF
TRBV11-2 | CASSLRTGGLPKNIQYF
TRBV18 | CASSPTSGSYEQYF
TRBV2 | CASKYITGGHTEAFF
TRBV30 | CACVHTEAFF
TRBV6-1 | CASRRGSTEAFF
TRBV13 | CASSLEGLAGGGTGELFF
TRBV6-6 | CASQGTGSYEQYF
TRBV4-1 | CASSLSRQGGTEAFF
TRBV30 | CAWSGGTGNTGELFF
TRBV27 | CASSEAGSYEQYF